These 3 T cell receptor beta chains share one sample of origin, sequenced in a study of blood T cell repertoires in COVID-19. Libraries were prepared by immunoSEQ multiplex PCR; TCRdb keeps only in-frame clonotypes and omits some of them. Of some 130,000 clones listed, more than 75% are singletons. The sample was peripheral blood. The receptors were sampled from a man aged 60 to 69 who had recovered from COVID-19.

The chain is built from TRBV7-9 and TRBJ2-1; TRBD2 matches 10 bases. Trimming took 5 bases from V and 1 from J; bases not matched to a gene: 5. CDR3 length: 16 amino acids. Germline V CDR1 and CDR2: SEHNR, FQNEAQ (reference sequence). The chain's CDR3 is CASSLSGGRSYNEQFF. The CDR3 DNA is TGTGCCAGCAGCCTTAGCGGGGGGAGGTCCTACAATGAGCAGTTCTTC.

The chain uses TRBV25-1 and TRBJ2-7; 7 bases map to TRBD2. Unmatched junction bases numbered 11, after V lost 3 bases and J lost 0 bases. This CDR3 region has 17 residues. Germline V CDR1 and CDR2: MGHDK, SYGVNS. CDR3 region: CASSDLRGEGFSYEQYF. CDR3 sequence (DNA): TGTGCCAGCAGTGACCTACGAGGGGAGGGATTCTCCTACGAGCAGTACTTC.

The V and J genes are TRBV24-1 and TRBJ2-7, with D possibly TRBD1 on 5 matching bases. The CDR3 contains 13 residues. With 6 bases removed from V and 5 bases from J, the gap between germline ends came to 13 bases. Germline-derived CDR1 and CDR2 are KGHDR and SFDVKD. In DNA form, the CDR3 reads TGTGCCACCAGTCGGCAGGGTAGCAACGAGCAGTACTTC. Translation gives CATSRQGSNEQYF.